The rows below give T cell receptor beta chains drawn from one sample of a study of regulatory T cells in long-lasting Graves disease. TCRdb analysed the multiplex PCR reads with MiXCR anew, one entry per CDR3 protein. Of hundreds of thousands of distinct CDR3 sequences in the sample, around an eighth were seen once. These data also featured in a second study, about T cells in Graves' hyperthyroidism and ophthalmopathy.

The starting material was peripheral blood mononuclear cells (PBMCs), obtained at new diagnosis, from a patient treated with antithyroid drugs. The receptors originated from a man aged 25 to 40 with Graves disease. Both conserved end residues are part of each CDR3. Fields, in order: clone size, J gene, V gene, CDR3 length, D gene, CDR3 protein, CDR3 DNA. A D gene is named only where the DNA matches it firmly. Clone size is not always given. Where it is, it says once, few, many or a class for expanded clones.

>many|TRBJ2-7|TRBV19|15|-
CASSIKAGEIYEQYF
TGTGCCAGTAGTATAAAGGCCGGAGAGATCTACGAGCAGTACTTC
>-|TRBJ2-7|TRBV20-1|12|-
CSATDGVYEQYF
TGCAGTGCTACCGATGGGGTTTACGAGCAGTACTTC
>many|TRBJ1-5|TRBV2|15|-
CASRRDEVSNQPQHF
TGTGCCAGCAGGAGGGATGAGGTGAGCAATCAGCCCCAGCATTTT
>few|TRBJ2-7|TRBV20-1|15|-
CSARRRAFGSYEQYF
TGCAGTGCTAGACGACGGGCCTTTGGCTCCTACGAGCAGTACTTC
>few|TRBJ2-7|TRBV5-1|15|TRBD2
CASSPGLAGGDEQYF
TGCGCCAGCAGCCCGGGACTAGCGGGAGGGGACGAGCAGTACTTC
>-|TRBJ2-7|TRBV20-1|13|-
CSGAGAPTYEQYF
TGCAGTGGGGCTGGGGCCCCTACCTACGAGCAGTACTTC
>-|TRBJ2-1|TRBV9|16|TRBD2
CASSSGLAGVSGEQFF
TGTGCCAGCAGCTCCGGACTAGCGGGAGTGTCAGGCGAGCAGTTCTTC
>-|TRBJ1-6|TRBV4-1|12|-
CASSQVGVSLHF
TGCGCCAGCAGCCAAGTGGGGGTATCTCTCCACTTT
>-|TRBJ1-3|TRBV30|15|TRBD1
CAWSRDSSGGNTIYF
TGTGCCTGGAGTAGGGACAGTTCGGGCGGAAACACCATATATTTT
>few|TRBJ1-6|TRBV5-4|17|-
CASSGPLIRETGSPLHF
TGTGCCAGCAGCGGTCCCCTCATCCGGGAAACGGGTTCACCCCTCCACTTT
>many|TRBJ1-2|TRBV7-9|14|TRBD1
CASSLQEGARGYTF
TGTGCCAGCAGCTTACAGGAGGGGGCGCGGGGCTACACCTTC
>-|TRBJ2-1|TRBV11-2|14|TRBD1
CASSLVGQGFEQFF
TGTGCCAGCAGCTTAGTGGGACAGGGGTTTGAGCAGTTCTTC
>many|TRBJ2-7|TRBV5-1|15|TRBD2
CASSLRLAGIYEQYF
TGCGCCAGCAGCTTGAGGCTAGCGGGGATATACGAGCAGTACTTC
>many|TRBJ1-4|TRBV2|16|TRBD1
CASSVGIDRAGEKLFF
TGTGCCAGCAGTGTGGGGATAGACAGGGCTGGAGAAAAACTGTTTTTT
>few|TRBJ2-2|TRBV20-1|15|-
CSARFPWAGAGELFF
TGCAGTGCCAGATTCCCTTGGGCAGGGGCCGGGGAGCTGTTTTTT
>-|TRBJ2-7|TRBV5-5|17|TRBD2
CASSYRTSGGSSYEQYF
TGTGCCAGCAGCTACCGGACTAGCGGGGGCTCCTCCTACGAGCAGTACTTC
>-|TRBJ1-1|TRBV4-1|12|-
CASSQGGGQAFF
TGCGCCAGCAGCCAAGGGGGAGGGCAAGCTTTCTTT
>many|TRBJ1-1|TRBV5-1|15|-
CASSATGTLNTEAFF
TGCGCCAGCAGCGCAACCGGGACACTGAACACTGAAGCTTTCTTT
>-|TRBJ2-3|TRBV2|15|TRBD2
CASRVAGVKTDTQYF
TGTGCCAGCAGAGTAGCGGGAGTCAAGACAGATACGCAGTATTTT